The 18 T cell receptor beta chains below were found in one sample sequenced in a study of blood T cell repertoires in COVID-19. The protocol was immunoSEQ multiplex PCR, while the TCRdb copy is restricted to in-frame clones and leaves out a portion. This sample has about 200,000 clones, with around 82% found just once. Sequenced sample: PBMCs or T cells enriched from blood (not recorded which). These receptors were obtained from a woman aged 60-75 years with acute COVID-19.

This chain uses TRBV6-5 with TRBJ1-5; tentatively, D is TRBD1 (6 bases). CDR3 length: 14 amino acids. Germline CDR1 MNHEY, CDR2 SVGAGI. Between the trimmed V and J ends, which lost 6 bases and 5 bases, there was a span of 14 bases. This CDR3 is CASSGGQSYQPQHF. CDR3 nucleotide sequence: TGTGCCAGCAGCGGTGGACAGTCCTATCAGCCCCAGCATTTT.

This clone was recorded a few times. The chain links TRBV12-3 or TRBV12-4 to TRBJ1-1; no definite D call. The CDR3 has 12 amino acids. Trimming removed 3 bases from V and 9 bases from J, with 11 bases in between. The CDR3 nucleotides are TGTGCCAGCAGTTTTACGACTTCACAAGCTTTCTTT. It specifies CASSFTTSQAFF.

The genes are TRBV7-6 and TRBJ1-1; the D gene is possibly TRBD1 (5 bases). V gave up 0 bases and J gave up 1 base, with 9 bases separating them. Germline V gene sequence: CDR1 SGHVS, CDR2 FNYEAQ. The length of the CDR3 is 15 residues. The CDR3 reads CASSLARGENTEAFF. In DNA form, the CDR3 reads TGTGCCAGCAGCTTAGCCCGGGGGGAGAACACTGAAGCTTTCTTT.

The chain has TRBV10-2 and TRBJ2-1; maybe TRBD2 (6 bases). Germline-derived CDR1 and CDR2 are WSHSY and SAAADI. The V end was cut by 6 bases, the J end by 1 base, with 16 bases between. The CDR3 is 16 residues long. Here the CDR3 DNA reads TGCGCCAGCAGGAAGACTAGTCCACTTTCCTACAATGAGCAGTTCTTC. Protein sequence: CASRKTSPLSYNEQFF.

For the CDR3, the DNA is TGTGCCAGTCACAACAGGGGGCAGTCTGAAGCTTTCTTT. Translated: CASHNRGQSEAFF. V and J are TRBV19 and TRBJ1-1, with 9 bases aligning to TRBD1. The CDR3 contains 13 residues. CDR1 is LNHDA, CDR2 SQIVND, per germline (reference sequence). After removal of 8 bases from V and 6 bases from J, the junction contained 7 bases not matched to a gene.

The chain carries TRBV5-6 and TRBJ1-4; 9 bases match TRBD1. The V and J ends lost 3 bases and 7 bases, in that order; junction bases with no gene match: 4. Germline lookup yields CDR1 SGHDT and CDR2 YYEEEE. This CDR3 comprises 14 residues. The CDR3 bases are TGTGCCAGCAGCTACGGGACAGGGAGTGAAAAACTGTTTTTT. Its protein is CASSYGTGSEKLFF.

This clone came up a few times. The chain couples TRBV3-1 (or the pseudogene TRBV3-2) to TRBJ1-4; 9 positions agree with TRBD1. The CDR3 sequence is 15 residues long. With V trimmed by 5 bases and J by 8 bases, 9 bases remained unmatched. Germline V gene sequence: CDR1 LGHDT, CDR2 YNNKEL (reference sequence). The CDR3 spells CASSSWTGENEKLFF. The CDR3 DNA reads as TGTGCCAGCAGCTCCTGGACAGGGGAGAACGAAAAACTGTTTTTT.

V is TRBV6-5 and J is TRBJ1-2; 8 positions agree with TRBD1. Germline V lookup: CDR1 MNHEY, CDR2 SVGAGI. The CDR3 length is 15 residues. With 5 bases clipped from V and 14 bases from J, the junction kept 19 bases outside the gene matches. The CDR3 loop is CASSLTTGTGALWTF. The DNA for the CDR3 is TGTGCCAGCAGTCTTACTACCGGGACAGGAGCCCTTTGGACCTTC.

The chain carries TRBV18 and TRBJ1-1; D is unclear. With 3 bases removed from V and 2 bases from J, the gap between germline ends came to 13 bases. This CDR3 comprises 15 residues. Germline CDR1 reads KGHSH; CDR2 reads LQKENI. CDR3 loop: CASSPQTGRNTEAFF. The CDR3 DNA reads as TGTGCCAGCTCACCCCAGACCGGGAGAAACACTGAAGCTTTCTTT. Combining the CDR3 with reference TRBV18 and TRBJ1-1 gives the whole variable domain NAGVMQNPRHLVRRRGQEARLRCSPMKGHSHVYWYRQLPEEGLKFMVYLQKENIIDESGMPKERFSAEFPKEGPSILRIQQVVRGDSAAYFCASSPQTGRNTEAFFGQGTRLTVV.

The chain combines TRBV3-1 (or the pseudogene TRBV3-2) with TRBJ1-3; 8 positions agree with TRBD1. The CDR3 is made up of 16 amino acids. Germline V lookup: CDR1 LGHDT, CDR2 YNNKEL (reference sequence). After removal of 4 bases from V and 4 bases from J, the junction contained 9 bases not matched to a gene. CDR3 region: CASSRGQGVWGNTIYF. CDR3 bases: TGTGCCAGCAGCCGAGGACAGGGAGTGTGGGGAAACACCATATATTTT.

The V gene is TRBV29-1, the J gene TRBJ2-5, with 9 nucleotides matching TRBD2. In germline, CDR1 is SQVTM, CDR2 ANQGSEA. The CDR3 is 14 residues long. Trimming removed 5 bases from V and 4 bases from J; junction bases left unmatched: 8. As DNA, the CDR3 is TGCAGCGTTCTCCCGGGACTAGCCCCAGAGACCCAGTACTTC. Protein sequence: CSVLPGLAPETQYF.

This chain links TRBV29-1 with TRBJ1-1; D is possibly TRBD1 (5 bases). This CDR3 is built from 14 residues. Germline lookup yields CDR1 SQVTM and CDR2 ANQGSEA. Trimming shortened V by 6 bases and J by 4 bases, and 18 bases separated the two germline ends. CDR3 amino acids: CSVPWEGRGTEAFF. CDR3 sequence (DNA): TGCAGCGTGCCTTGGGAAGGGAGGGGCACTGAAGCTTTCTTT.

As DNA, the CDR3 is TGTGCCAGCAGCCAATTTGCAGGGGGCTATTCCTCTGGAAACACCATATATTTT. Translating it yields CASSQFAGGYSSGNTIYF. This rearrangement joins TRBV14 to TRBJ1-3; TRBD1 aligns across 8 bases. J was trimmed by 0 bases and V by 2 bases; bases with no gene match: 9. CDR3 length: 18 amino acids. The germline V gene has CDR1 SGHDN and CDR2 FVKESK.

The genes are TRBV30 and TRBJ1-4; no clear D. V was cut by 2 bases and J by 5 bases, with 18 bases left in between. From germline, CDR1 is GTSNPN and CDR2 SVGIG (reference sequence). The CDR3 consists of 16 residues. The CDR3 bases are TGTGCCTGGAGTCCCGCCCTGTCGGGTAGAAATGAAAAACTGTTTTTT. It is translated as CAWSPALSGRNEKLFF.

The chain uses TRBV6-5 and TRBJ2-3; a possible D gene is TRBD2 (7 bases). V was clipped by 8 bases and J by 0 bases, with 15 bases between them. The CDR3 length is 15 residues. CDR1 and CDR2 from the germline V gene are MNHEY and SVGAGI. CDR3 bases: TGTGCCAGCGCTCTGGCGGGGGCTAGCACAGATACGCAGTATTTT. Protein sequence: CASALAGASTDTQYF.

This clone was counted only a few times. The chain has TRBV2 and TRBJ2-5; no clear D. Looked up from germline, CDR1 is SNHLY and CDR2 is FYNNEI. This CDR3 has 12 amino acids. The V end lost 1 base, the J end lost 10 bases, and 10 bases lay between the germline ends. CDR3 coding DNA: TGTGCCAGCAGTGAAGGAGGAAGAGACCAGTACTTC. Its protein product is CASSEGGRDQYF.

This chain links TRBV4-1 with TRBJ2-7, with 10 bases matching TRBD2. Trimming cost V 4 bases and J 3 bases; bases outside gene matches: 3. Germline-derived CDR1 and CDR2 are MGHRA and YSYEKL. The CDR3 runs to 14 residues. Written as DNA, the CDR3 is TGCGCCAGCAGCCGAGGACTAGCGGACTACGAGCAGTACGTC. Translating it yields CASSRGLADYEQYV.

CDR3 sequence: CASSLRRGGYNEQFF. CDR3 nucleotide sequence: TGTGCCAGCAGCTTAAGGCGTGGCGGCTACAATGAGCAGTTCTTC. The gene calls are TRBV7-2 and TRBJ2-1; D remains ambiguous. V dropped 2 bases and J dropped 3 bases, with 11 bases sitting between them. The CDR3 spans 15 residues. Germline V gene data show CDR1 as SGHTA and CDR2 as FQGNSA.